A single sample is the source of the 27 T cell receptor beta chains below, sequenced in a study of OX40 agonist ivuxolimab in advanced cancers. The protocol was immunoSEQ multiplex PCR, while the TCRdb copy is restricted to in-frame clones and leaves out a portion. The sample lists some 70,000 clones, about 80% occurring once. The sample in question was CD4+ or CD8+ T cells sorted from blood, obtained in a trial of the OX40 agonist ivuxolimab. The receptors were sampled from an adult with an advanced solid tumor such as melanoma, head and neck, liver or kidney cancer.

V and J are TRBV19 and TRBJ2-3; no clear D gene. There are 14 residues in the CDR3. Trimming pared 1 base from V and 2 bases from J, leaving 7 bases between. Germline CDR1 reads LNHDA; CDR2 reads SQIVND (reference sequence). The CDR3 nucleotides read TGTGCCAGTAGTATAGCTGGCAACACAGATACGCAGTATTTT. This sequence encodes CASSIAGNTDTQYF.

The chain has TRBV28 and TRBJ2-1; 11 positions match TRBD1. V was pared by 6 bases and J by 10 bases, with 14 bases of the junction left unmatched. This CDR3 region has 16 residues. Germline values: CDR1 MDHEN, CDR2 SYDVKM. The DNA for the CDR3 is TGTGCCAGCAGCCGAGGGGACCGGACAGGGGGCGGAGAGCAGTTCTTC. Its protein product is CASSRGDRTGGGEQFF. Full variable domain (rest looked up from reference TRBV28 and TRBJ2-1): DVKVTQSSRYLVKRTGEKVFLECVQDMDHENMFWYRQDPGLGLRLIYFSYDVKMKEKGDIPEGYSVSREKKERFSLILESASTNQTSMYLCASSRGDRTGGGEQFFGPGTRLTVL.

This chain connects TRBV11-3 to TRBJ1-4; D unresolved. Germline V gives CDR1 SGHNT, CDR2 YENEEA. The CDR3 totals 15 residues. Trimming took 2 bases from V and 6 from J, leaving 13 bases between them. The CDR3 sequence: CASSLTGARDEKLFF. Here the CDR3 DNA reads TGTGCCAGCAGCTTAACCGGAGCTAGGGATGAAAAACTGTTTTTT.

The chain couples TRBV28 to TRBJ1-5, with unresolved D. Germline V gene lookup returns CDR1 MDHEN and CDR2 SYDVKM. The V and J ends lost 1 base and 0 bases respectively, with 7 bases between them. The CDR3 has 15 amino acids. CDR3 protein: CASSLSEYSNQPQHF. Here the CDR3 DNA reads TGTGCCAGCAGTTTATCGGAATATAGCAATCAGCCCCAGCATTTT.

The chain's CDR3 is CSVDPRGTHEAEAFF. The CDR3 nucleotides read TGCAGCGTTGATCCACGGGGGACGCATGAGGCTGAAGCTTTCTTT. The V gene is TRBV29-1, the J gene TRBJ1-1; perhaps TRBD1 as D (5 bases). This CDR3 contains 15 residues. The germline V and J ends were trimmed by 3 bases and 6 bases, with 20 bases remaining between them. Germline V gives CDR1 SQVTM, CDR2 ANQGSEA.

V gene TRBV9 combines with J gene TRBJ1-3; perhaps TRBD1 as D (5 bases). This CDR3 comprises 16 residues. The germline V gene has CDR1 SGDLS and CDR2 YYNGEE. The V and J ends lost 3 bases and 3 bases respectively, with 16 bases between them. The CDR3 region is CASSEPAGQLGNTIYF. In nucleotides, the CDR3 is TGTGCCAGCAGCGAACCTGCAGGGCAGCTTGGAAACACCATATATTTT.

This chain uses TRBV29-1 with TRBJ2-3; weak D call: TRBD2 (6 bases). CDR1 and CDR2 from the germline V gene are SQVTM and ANQGSEA. Deletions cut 5 bases from V and 4 bases from J, with 19 bases between. The CDR3 runs 15 residues. CDR3 DNA: TGCAGCGTTTTCGGAGGGTGGGACGGCGCAGATACGCAGTATTTT. Its translation is CSVFGGWDGADTQYF.

V usage is TRBV6-5 and J usage is TRBJ1-6, with no clear D. In germline, CDR1 is MNHEY, CDR2 SVGAGI. The CDR3 totals 15 residues. Deletions cut 4 bases from V and 0 bases from J, with 7 bases between. DNA of the CDR3: TGTGCCAGCAGTTCCTTAAGCTCCTATAATTCACCCCTCCACTTT. Translating it yields CASSSLSSYNSPLHF.

This chain uses TRBV30 with TRBJ1-5, with a tentative D call TRBD1 (5 bases). V was shortened by 2 bases and J by 5 bases, with 10 bases between the two germline ends. The CDR3 has 13 amino acids. The V gene's germline CDR1 is GTSNPN and CDR2 SVGIG (reference sequence). CDR3 DNA sequence: TGTGCCTGGAGTAAGGGGCGGGATCAGCCCCAGCATTTT. This codes for CAWSKGRDQPQHF.

The CDR3 sequence is CASVNPFSSEQYF. CDR3 DNA sequence: TGCGCCAGCGTCAACCCGTTCAGTAGCGAGCAGTACTTC. The chain combines TRBV10-2 with TRBJ2-7; D gene ambiguous. The CDR3 extends over 13 amino acids. V was pared by 8 bases and J by 6 bases, with 17 bases between. Germline V gives CDR1 WSHSY, CDR2 SAAADI.

This chain joins TRBV2 and TRBJ2-4; the D gene is possibly TRBD1 (5 bases). V was cut by 4 bases and J by 5 bases, with 6 bases left in between. This CDR3 has 12 residues. CDR1 is SNHLY and CDR2 is FYNNEI in the germline V gene. The CDR3 DNA follows: TGTGCCAGCAGTGTGACAGAAAACATTCAGTACTTC. This gives the protein CASSVTENIQYF.

V and J are TRBV5-6 and TRBJ1-6; possible D gene TRBD1, 6 bases. The CDR3 has 16 residues. V lost 0 bases to trimming and J lost 6 bases, with 13 bases between them. The germline V gene has CDR1 SGHDT and CDR2 YYEEEE. The CDR3 region has the DNA TGTGCCAGCAGCTTGGGTAGGGGGAATCGTAATTCACCCCTCCACTTT. Its protein is CASSLGRGNRNSPLHF. Full variable domain (missing parts from reference TRBV5-6 and TRBJ1-6): DAGVTQSPTHLIKTRGQQVTLRCSPKSGHDTVSWYQQALGQGPQFIFQYYEEEERQRGNFPDRFSGHQFPNYSSELNVNALLLGDSALYLCASSLGRGNRNSPLHFGNGTRLTVT.

The chain combines TRBV23-1 with TRBJ2-7; D call uncertain. TRBV23-1 is an open reading frame, and its role is uncertain. There are 15 residues in the CDR3. The germline V and J ends were trimmed by 0 bases and 3 bases, with 12 bases remaining between them. The CDR3 DNA reads as TGCGCCAGCAGTCAATCGGGGTCAGGAGACTACGAGCAGTACTTC. It is translated as CASSQSGSGDYEQYF.

The chain is built from TRBV19 and TRBJ1-5, with unresolved D. The CDR3 is made up of 12 amino acids. V was pared by 3 bases and J by 4 bases, with 4 bases between. Germline loops: CDR1 LNHDA, CDR2 SQIVND (reference sequence). In nucleotides, the CDR3 is TGTGCCAGTAGTATCGAAAATCAGCCCCAGCATTTT. Translated, it gives CASSIENQPQHF.

The J gene is TRBJ1-6, the V gene TRBV2; D remains ambiguous. The CDR3 covers 12 residues. Trimming cost V 3 bases and J 10 bases, with 7 bases left between them. Germline values: CDR1 SNHLY, CDR2 FYNNEI. CDR3 region: CASSEDPSPLHF. The CDR3 nucleotides are TGTGCCAGCAGTGAGGACCCCTCACCCCTCCACTTT.

The V call is TRBV5-1, the J call TRBJ2-1; possible D gene TRBD1, 5 bases. CDR1 is SGHRS and CDR2 is YFSETQ in the germline V gene. V was pared by 3 bases and J by 4 bases, with 17 bases between. This CDR3 contains 16 residues. As DNA, the CDR3 is TGCGCCAGCAGCTCCGGTGGGGCCCACCTTTACAATGAGCAGTTCTTC. This translates into CASSSGGAHLYNEQFF.

This clone occurred a few times. The V call is TRBV5-1, the J call TRBJ1-3; TRBD1 is a possible D gene (5 bases). This CDR3 spans 16 amino acids. V lost 1 base to trimming and J lost 2 bases, with 13 bases between them. Looked up from germline, CDR1 is SGHRS and CDR2 is YFSETQ. The DNA for the CDR3 is TGCGCCAGCAGCTTGAGGGAGGGGTATACTGGAAACACCATATATTTT. This codes for CASSLREGYTGNTIYF.

V and J are TRBV10-3 and TRBJ1-2; D is undetermined. Germline V gene sequence: CDR1 ENHRY, CDR2 SYGVKD. This CDR3 is built from 15 residues. The V gene lost 8 bases and the J gene lost 2 bases, with 18 bases spanning the gap. CDR3 residues: CAIRTTATLNYGYTF. The DNA of the CDR3 is TGTGCCATCCGCACCACAGCTACGTTAAACTATGGCTACACCTTC.

The chain carries TRBV5-4 and TRBJ2-7, with 14 nucleotides matching TRBD2. This CDR3 comprises 18 residues. From germline, CDR1 is SGHNT and CDR2 YYREEE (reference sequence). V lost 4 bases to trimming and J lost 6 bases; unmatched junction nucleotides: 15. The CDR3 reads CASSAGTSGGGVGGEQYF. The CDR3 bases are TGTGCCAGCAGCGCAGGGACTAGCGGGGGAGGGGTGGGCGGCGAGCAGTACTTC.

J is TRBJ2-5 and V is TRBV9; 11 positions agree with TRBD1. CDR1 and CDR2 (germline): SGDLS, YYNGEE. The CDR3 extends over 16 amino acids. V trimming: 0 bases; J trimming: 5 bases; junction bases outside the gene matches: 6. This chain's CDR3 is CASSVAWTGGGETQYF. CDR3 nucleotide sequence: TGTGCCAGCAGCGTAGCCTGGACAGGGGGCGGGGAGACCCAGTACTTC.

V usage is TRBV19 and J usage is TRBJ1-5; the match to TRBD1 covers 8 bases. V lost 7 bases, J lost 6 bases, and 11 bases stayed unmatched. Per germline, CDR1 LNHDA and CDR2 SQIVND (reference sequence). The CDR3 sequence is 15 residues long. CDR3 in amino acids: CASIQIGTGGQPQHF. The CDR3 DNA sequence: TGTGCCAGTATTCAGATCGGGACAGGTGGTCAGCCCCAGCATTTT. The whole variable domain, filled in from reference TRBV19 and TRBJ1-5, reads DGGITQSPKYLFRKEGQNVTLSCEQNLNHDAMYWYRQDPGQGLRLIYYSQIVNDFQKGDIAEGYSVSREKKESFPLTVTSAQKNPTAFYLCASIQIGTGGQPQHFGDGTRLSIL.

Details on this clone: Being one base from a much bigger clone, this may be a read error. The chain combines TRBV11-3 with TRBJ1-6; D call uncertain. Trimming took 2 bases from V and 0 from J, leaving 2 bases between them. Germline V gives CDR1 SGHNT, CDR2 YENEEA. The CDR3 length is 14 residues. CDR3 amino acids: CASSLSSYNSPLHF. In nucleotides, the CDR3 is TGTGCCAGCAGCTTAAGCTCCTATAATTCACCCCTCCACTTT. Full variable domain (outside the CDR3, taken from reference TRBV11-3 and TRBJ1-6): EAGVVQSPRYKIIEKKQPVAFWCNPISGHNTLYWYLQNLGQGPELLIRYENEEAVDDSQLPKDRFSAERLKGVDSTLKIQPAELGDSAVYLCASSLSSYNSPLHFGNGTRLTVT.

The rearrangement uses TRBV5-6 and TRBJ1-6, with D uncertain. V was trimmed by 4 bases and J by 12 bases, leaving 20 bases between them. Germline-derived CDR1 and CDR2 are SGHDT and YYEEEE. This CDR3 region has 15 residues. Here the CDR3 DNA reads TGTGCCAGCAGCACCAGCCCCAGGTCTGCAGGACCCCTCCACTTT. This encodes CASSTSPRSAGPLHF. The complete variable domain, with remaining parts taken from reference TRBV5-6 and TRBJ1-6, reads DAGVTQSPTHLIKTRGQQVTLRCSPKSGHDTVSWYQQALGQGPQFIFQYYEEEERQRGNFPDRFSGHQFPNYSSELNVNALLLGDSALYLCASSTSPRSAGPLHFGNGTRLTVT.

For this clone: This sample also contains other DNA sequences that code for the same CDR3. This chain connects TRBV5-6 to TRBJ2-1; the D gene is possibly TRBD1 (6 bases). The V and J ends lost 1 base and 1 base respectively, with 9 bases between them. Germline V lookup: CDR1 SGHDT, CDR2 YYEEEE. This CDR3 has 15 residues. The CDR3 DNA follows: TGTGCCAGCAGCTTGAGGCAGGGGTCCTACAATGAGCAGTTCTTC. Protein sequence: CASSLRQGSYNEQFF.

This chain uses TRBV6-1 with TRBJ1-5; D gene uncertain. Trimming cost V 2 bases and J 4 bases, with 0 bases left between them. The germline CDR1 and CDR2 sequences are MNHNS and SASEGT. CDR3 length: 11 amino acids. The CDR3 bases are TGTGCCAGCAGTGAAAATCAGCCCCAGCATTTT. Protein product: CASSENQPQHF.

V gene TRBV25-1 combines with J gene TRBJ1-2; D not certain. V shed 2 bases and J shed 1 base, with 5 bases lying between them. The CDR3 spans 13 residues. Germline CDR1 reads MGHDK; CDR2 reads SYGVNS. The CDR3 loop is CASSELSNYGYTF. The CDR3 DNA reads as TGTGCCAGCAGTGAACTCAGTAACTATGGCTACACCTTC.

Only a few counts were recorded for this clone. The chain couples TRBV6-6 to TRBJ2-7; TRBD1 aligns across 8 bases. Germline trimming cut 3 bases from V and 6 bases from J; bases unmatched to any gene: 7. CDR1 MNHNY and CDR2 SVGAGI come from the germline V gene (reference sequence). The CDR3 extends over 14 amino acids. The CDR3 region is CASSYDPGGGEQYF. The CDR3 bases are TGTGCCAGCAGTTATGATCCAGGGGGCGGCGAGCAGTACTTC.